This paragraph reports one T cell receptor beta chain. What it binds is unknown. The data were obtained in a study of spatial heterogeneity in lung cancer. Whole-study context: Alpha-chain sequences were consistently detected less often than beta-chain sequences.

A unique molecular identifier was attached to every TCR cDNA molecule. TCRdb re-analysed the 5' RACE reads in MiXCR, keeping a single row per CDR3 protein. The data show about 80,000 distinct CDR3 sequences, about 20% seen once. Time point specified: sample taken at primary tumor resection. Whole RNA, isolated from tumor, nontumor lung or frozen PBMC, was sequenced without prior sorting. Donation came from some 73 patients with untreated early-stage non-small cell lung cancer. Findings and limits, study-wide: Ubiquitous expanded tumor TCRs showed up in blood more at resection than follow-up.

The CDR3 covers 16 residues. V shed 3 bases, J shed 7 bases, and the junction held 11 bases outside the gene matches. CDR1 is SGDLS and CDR2 is YYNGEE in the germline V gene. Sample: PBMCs, taken at surgery. The chain carries TRBV9 and TRBJ2-7, with 12 bases identical to TRBD2. This clonotype originated in a male donor with early-stage non-small cell lung cancer. The CDR3 nucleotides read TGTGCCAGCAGCGCGAGCCCCCTAGCGGGGGGGCGTGAGCAGTACTTC. It codes for CASSASPLAGGREQYF.